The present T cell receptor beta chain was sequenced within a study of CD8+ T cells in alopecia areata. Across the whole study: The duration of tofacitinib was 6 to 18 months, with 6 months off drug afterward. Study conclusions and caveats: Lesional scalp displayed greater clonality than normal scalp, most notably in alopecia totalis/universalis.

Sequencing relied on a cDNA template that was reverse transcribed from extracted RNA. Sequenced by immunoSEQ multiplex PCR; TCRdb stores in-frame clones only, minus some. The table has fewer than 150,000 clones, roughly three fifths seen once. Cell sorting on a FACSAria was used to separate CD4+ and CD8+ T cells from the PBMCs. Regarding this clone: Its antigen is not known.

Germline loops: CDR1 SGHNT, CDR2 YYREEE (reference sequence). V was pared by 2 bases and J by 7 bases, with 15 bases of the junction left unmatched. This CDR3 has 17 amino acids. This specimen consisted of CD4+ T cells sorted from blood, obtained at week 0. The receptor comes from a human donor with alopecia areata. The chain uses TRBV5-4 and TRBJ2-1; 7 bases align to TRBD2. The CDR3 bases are TGTGCCAGCAGCTTTGAGGCCCTGCCGGGGGGATCGAATGAGCAGTTCTTC. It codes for CASSFEALPGGSNEQFF.